This T cell receptor (beta chain) was obtained from a study of beta chain features in type 1 diabetes. Findings and limits, study-wide: In all four CD4+ subsets, TCRB CDR3 length was significantly, moderately reduced in type 1 diabetes.

This clone was observed a few times. Its specificity is not known. The CDR3 runs 14 residues. With V trimmed by 4 bases and J by 5 bases, 3 bases remained unmatched. Germline V gene data show CDR1 as SGHNT and CDR2 as YYREEE (reference sequence). Expressed TCRB transcripts were sequenced after all isolated RNA was converted to cDNA. Sequencing was performed with immunoSEQ multiplex PCR; in TCRdb, only in-frame clones are kept and a portion is missing. The sample has over 90,000 clones, around 30% seen once. Cells sorted by CD45RO/CCR7/CD25/CD127/CD95/CD27 comprised CD4+ naive, central memory, regulatory and stem cell-like memory cells.

The specimen was central memory CD4+ T cells from blood. The receptor was isolated from a woman under 30 with type 1 diabetes. The gene calls are TRBV5-4 and TRBJ2-1, with 10 bases identical to TRBD2. The CDR3 nucleotides read TGTGCCAGCAGCCCGACTAGCGGGCACAATGAGCAGTTCTTC. Translated: CASSPTSGHNEQFF.